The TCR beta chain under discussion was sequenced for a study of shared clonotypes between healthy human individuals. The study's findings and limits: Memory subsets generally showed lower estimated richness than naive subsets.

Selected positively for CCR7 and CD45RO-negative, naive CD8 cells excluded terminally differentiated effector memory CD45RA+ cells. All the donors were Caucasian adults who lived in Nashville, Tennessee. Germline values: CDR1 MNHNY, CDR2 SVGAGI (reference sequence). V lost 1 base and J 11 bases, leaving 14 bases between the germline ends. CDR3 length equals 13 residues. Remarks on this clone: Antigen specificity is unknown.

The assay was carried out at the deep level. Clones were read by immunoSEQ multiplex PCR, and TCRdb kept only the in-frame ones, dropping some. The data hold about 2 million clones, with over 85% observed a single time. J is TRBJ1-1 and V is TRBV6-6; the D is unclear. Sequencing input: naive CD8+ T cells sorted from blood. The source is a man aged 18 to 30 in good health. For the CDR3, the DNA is TGTGCCAGCAGTTACTTTGCGGACGCGGGGGCTTTCTTT. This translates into CASSYFADAGAFF.